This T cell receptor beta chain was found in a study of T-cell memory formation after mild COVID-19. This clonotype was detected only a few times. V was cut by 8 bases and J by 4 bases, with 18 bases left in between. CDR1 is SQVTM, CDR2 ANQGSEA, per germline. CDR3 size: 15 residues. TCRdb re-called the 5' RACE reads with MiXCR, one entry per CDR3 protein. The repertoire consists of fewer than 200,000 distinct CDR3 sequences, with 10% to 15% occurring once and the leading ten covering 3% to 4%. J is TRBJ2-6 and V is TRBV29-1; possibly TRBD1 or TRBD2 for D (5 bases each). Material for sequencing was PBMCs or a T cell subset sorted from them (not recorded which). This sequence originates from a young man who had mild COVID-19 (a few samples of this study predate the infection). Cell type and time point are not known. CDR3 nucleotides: TGCAGCACGAGCACCGGGGCTAGCGGGGCCAACGTCCTGACTTTC. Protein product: CSTSTGASGANVLTF.